One sample yielded the 25 T cell receptor beta chains listed below, sequenced in a study of ipilimumab plus nivolumab after autologous stem cell transplantation. Sequenced by immunoSEQ multiplex PCR; TCRdb stores in-frame clones only, minus some. Of approximately 20,000 clones detected, 77% appear once; the ten largest clones hold 15% to 25%. Source: PBMCs, taken in a trial of ipilimumab plus nivolumab as post-transplant consolidation. These receptor sequences come from a male donor with diffuse large B-cell lymphoma.

CDR3 region: CASSYPGEPLHF. CDR3 nucleotide sequence: TGTGCCAGCAGTTATCCGGGGGAGCCCCTCCACTTT. This rearrangement joins TRBV6-6 to TRBJ1-6; tentatively, D is TRBD1 (5 bases). V was cut by 3 bases and J by 13 bases, with 10 bases left in between. The CDR3 runs 12 residues. Germline CDR1 is MNHNY and CDR2 is SVGAGI (reference sequence).

The chain couples TRBV11-1 to TRBJ2-3; the D gene is possibly TRBD2 (5 bases). Trimming stripped 0 bases from V and 4 bases from J, with 11 bases between. The length of the CDR3 is 15 residues. Germline-derived CDR1 and CDR2 are SGHAT and FQDESV (reference sequence). CDR3 residues: CASSLAQLAPDTQYF. DNA for the CDR3: TGTGCCAGCAGCTTAGCCCAGCTAGCCCCAGATACGCAGTATTTT. Complete variable domain (other parts from reference TRBV11-1 and TRBJ2-3): EAEVAQSPRYKITEKSQAVAFWCDPISGHATLYWYRQILGQGPELLVQFQDESVVDDSQLPKDRFSAERLKGVDSTLKIQPAELGDSAMYLCASSLAQLAPDTQYFGPGTRLTVL.

This sequence joins TRBV4-3 and TRBJ1-4, with TRBD1 matching over 8 bases. The CDR3 length is 16 residues. Germline values: CDR1 LGHNA, CDR2 YSLEER. The V gene end was trimmed by 0 bases and the J gene end by 11 bases; junction bases not matched to a gene: 11. CDR3 sequence (DNA): TGCGCCAGCAGCCAAGATACCGGGACAGGTGTCGGGAAACTGTTTTTT. This codes for CASSQDTGTGVGKLFF.

This clone has just a few counts. The chain links TRBV7-9 to TRBJ2-5; a weak D match, TRBD2 (7 bases). Germline-derived CDR1 and CDR2 are SEHNR and FQNEAQ (reference sequence). The V gene lost 5 bases and the J gene lost 5 bases, with 15 bases spanning the gap. The length of the CDR3 is 14 residues. The CDR3 coding sequence is TGTGCCAGCAGCCCCCGGGGGGCGTGGGAGACCCAGTACTTC. It specifies CASSPRGAWETQYF.

V gene TRBV13 combines with J gene TRBJ1-2; TRBD1 is a possible D gene (5 bases). Trimming removed 5 bases at V and 3 bases at J, with 13 bases between. Germline V gene sequence: CDR1 PRHDT, CDR2 FYEKMQ (reference sequence). The CDR3 contains 14 residues. CDR3 amino acids: CASSEDRGHYGYTF. The CDR3, as DNA: TGTGCCAGCAGCGAAGACAGAGGGCACTATGGCTACACCTTC.

This clone was seen once. The chain employs TRBV30 and TRBJ2-3; no firm D call. This CDR3 is built from 12 residues. The germline V gene has CDR1 GTSNPN and CDR2 SVGIG (reference sequence). V lost 1 base to trimming and J lost 5 bases, with 7 bases between them. The CDR3 coding sequence is TGTGCCTGGAGTGGGGTTAAAGATACGCAGTATTTT. This encodes CAWSGVKDTQYF.

This chain uses TRBV20-1 with TRBJ2-7, with 7 bases that match TRBD1. CDR1 DFQATT and CDR2 SNEGSKA come from the germline V gene (reference sequence). Losses at the gene ends were 8 bases for V and 3 bases for J; bases not matched to a gene: 4. This CDR3 has 11 residues. The CDR3 protein is CSTRQGYEQYF. The DNA of the CDR3 is TGCAGTACCAGACAGGGCTACGAGCAGTACTTC.

The chain couples TRBV6-6 to TRBJ2-5; D remains unclear. Germline V gene lookup returns CDR1 MNHNY and CDR2 SVGAGI (reference sequence). Trimming took off 6 bases at V and 4 bases at J, with 12 bases between the two ends. This CDR3 contains 13 residues. DNA of the CDR3: TGTGCCAGCAGCCTCACTCTAGGAGAGACCCAGTACTTC. Amino acids: CASSLTLGETQYF.

The chain joins TRBV7-9 to TRBJ1-4; no firm D call. The CDR3 sequence is 13 residues long. Germline V lookup: CDR1 SEHNR, CDR2 FQNEAQ (reference sequence). V lost 5 bases to trimming and J lost 2 bases, with 6 bases between them. DNA for the CDR3: TGTGCCAGCAGCAGGTTTACTAATGAAAAACTGTTTTTT. This sequence encodes CASSRFTNEKLFF.

A note on this clone: In the same sample, other DNA sequences code for this CDR3. The chain carries TRBV29-1 and TRBJ1-1, with a weak D call TRBD1 (5 bases). V was clipped by 1 base and J by 7 bases, with 19 bases between them. The CDR3 has 15 residues. Germline-derived CDR1 and CDR2 are SQVTM and ANQGSEA. In DNA form, the CDR3 reads TGCAGCGTTGAAGGGGTCGACGGCCAGGGTAATGAAGCTTTCTTT. The encoded protein is CSVEGVDGQGNEAFF.

V usage is TRBV2 and J usage is TRBJ2-4, with a weak D call TRBD2 (5 bases). Germline V gene lookup returns CDR1 SNHLY and CDR2 FYNNEI. With 2 bases removed from V and 0 bases from J, the gap between germline ends came to 8 bases. The CDR3 totals 15 residues. Here the CDR3 DNA reads TGTGCCAGCAGTGAAAGCGAGGGAGCCAAAAACATTCAGTACTTC. Protein product: CASSESEGAKNIQYF.

This clone has more than one count but fewer than ten. The V call is TRBV28, the J call TRBJ1-5; 9 bases agree with TRBD1. This CDR3 comprises 16 residues. CDR1 and CDR2 from the germline V gene are MDHEN and SYDVKM. V dropped 6 bases and J dropped 7; count of bases not matched to a gene: 13. CDR3 protein: CASSIKQGAVGQPQHF. For the CDR3, the DNA is TGTGCCAGCAGCATCAAACAGGGGGCTGTAGGACAGCCCCAGCATTTT.

The J gene is TRBJ2-7, the V gene TRBV5-1, with D perhaps being TRBD1 or TRBD2 (6 bases each). The CDR3 has 14 amino acids. CDR1 is SGHRS, CDR2 YFSETQ, per germline. V lost 0 bases and J lost 2, with 9 bases in between. Here the CDR3 reads CASSLGGAAYEQYF. DNA of the CDR3: TGCGCCAGCAGCTTGGGGGGGGCTGCCTACGAGCAGTACTTC.

The chain combines TRBV9 with TRBJ1-5; no reliable D call. The CDR3 is 14 amino acids. Germline V gives CDR1 SGDLS, CDR2 YYNGEE. V was trimmed by 0 bases and J by 7 bases, leaving 11 bases between them. CDR3 DNA: TGTGCCAGCAGCGTAGGTAGAGGGCCCCAGCCCCAGCATTTT. As protein: CASSVGRGPQPQHF.

The chain carries TRBV13 and TRBJ1-6; no clear D gene. This CDR3 contains 17 residues. Germline V lookup: CDR1 PRHDT, CDR2 FYEKMQ (reference sequence). V was clipped by 5 bases and J by 0 bases, with 14 bases between them. The CDR3 protein is CASSRQQIGSYNSPLHF. The DNA of the CDR3 is TGTGCCAGCAGCCGCCAGCAGATCGGCTCCTATAATTCACCCCTCCACTTT. The full variable domain, rest sourced from reference TRBV13 and TRBJ1-6, is AAGVIQSPRHLIKEKRETATLKCYPIPRHDTVYWYQQGPGQDPQFLISFYEKMQSDKGSIPDRFSAQQFSDYHSELNMSSLELGDSALYFCASSRQQIGSYNSPLHFGNGTRLTVT.

This clone is labeled large. The chain has TRBV7-9 and TRBJ2-1, with TRBD2 matching 10 bases. The germline gives CDR1 SEHNR, CDR2 FQNEAQ (reference sequence). The CDR3 spans 17 residues. Losses at the gene ends were 2 bases for V and 5 bases for J; bases not matched to a gene: 9. CDR3 region: CASSLTTAGGPHNEQFF. In nucleotides, the CDR3 is TGTGCCAGCAGCTTAACTACAGCGGGGGGGCCCCACAATGAGCAGTTCTTC. The variable domain in full, completed from reference TRBV7-9 and TRBJ2-1, reads DTGVSQNPRHKITKRGQNVTFRCDPISEHNRLYWYRQTLGQGPEFLTYFQNEAQLEKSRLLSDRFSAERPKGSFSTLEIQRTEQGDSAMYLCASSLTTAGGPHNEQFFGPGTRLTVL.

The chain employs TRBV7-2 and TRBJ1-2; tentatively, D is TRBD1 (6 bases). The CDR3 totals 14 residues. Trimming removed 1 base at V and 7 bases at J, with 13 bases between. CDR1 SGHTA and CDR2 FQGNSA come from the germline V gene. CDR3 amino acids: CASSLGPGARGYTF. DNA for the CDR3: TGTGCCAGCAGCTTAGGCCCAGGGGCGCGTGGCTACACCTTC.

The rearrangement uses TRBV4-3 and TRBJ1-5; possible D gene TRBD1, 6 bases. CDR3 length: 15 residues. V shed 5 bases and J shed 2 bases, with 13 bases lying between them. Germline assignment: CDR1 LGHNA and CDR2 YSLEER. In nucleotides, the CDR3 is TGCGCCAGCAGCAAAACAGGGACGGGCAATCAGCCCCAGCATTTT. It translates to CASSKTGTGNQPQHF.

This chain links TRBV30 with TRBJ1-6, with D hard to call. The ends were cut back, 4 bases at V and 0 bases at J, with 4 bases in the middle. Germline assignment: CDR1 GTSNPN and CDR2 SVGIG (reference sequence). This CDR3 is built from 13 residues. The CDR3 is CAWTSSYNSPLHF. The DNA for the CDR3 is TGTGCCTGGACCAGCTCCTATAATTCACCCCTCCACTTT.

This clone was seen a single time. The rearrangement links TRBV11-3 to TRBJ2-3; D is tentatively TRBD1 or TRBD2 (5 bases each). In germline, CDR1 is SGHNT, CDR2 YENEEA. The CDR3 has 14 residues. With 1 base removed from V and 0 bases from J, the gap between germline ends came to 5 bases. Here the CDR3 DNA reads TGTGCCAGCAGCTTAGGGGGGAGCACAGATACGCAGTATTTT. It encodes CASSLGGSTDTQYF. Using reference TRBV11-3 and TRBJ2-3 for the parts outside the CDR3, the full variable domain is EAGVVQSPRYKIIEKKQPVAFWCNPISGHNTLYWYLQNLGQGPELLIRYENEEAVDDSQLPKDRFSAERLKGVDSTLKIQPAELGDSAVYLCASSLGGSTDTQYFGPGTRLTVL.

V usage is TRBV6-1 and J usage is TRBJ2-7; 8 bases fit TRBD2. This CDR3 is 15 amino acids long. Germline values: CDR1 MNHNS, CDR2 SASEGT. The ends lost 8 bases at V and 2 bases at J; junction bases unmatched: 11. The CDR3 reads CASSLRAGGPYEQYF. The CDR3, as DNA: TGTGCCAGCTCCCTTCGGGCGGGGGGACCCTACGAGCAGTACTTC.

The rearrangement uses TRBV27 and TRBJ2-3; D not certain. Germline lookup yields CDR1 MNHEY and CDR2 SMNVEV (reference sequence). The length of the CDR3 is 13 residues. V lost 3 bases to trimming and J lost 6 bases, with 10 bases between them. In DNA, the CDR3 is TGTGCCAGCAGTTTCGCCTTAGTGGATACGCAGTATTTT. It translates to CASSFALVDTQYF.

This rearrangement joins TRBV5-1 to TRBJ2-3; 8 nucleotides line up with TRBD1. Trimming at V came to 1 base and at J to 3 bases, leaving 4 bases not matched to a gene. The CDR3 covers 15 residues. CDR1 is SGHRS, CDR2 YFSETQ, per germline. The DNA for the CDR3 is TGCGCCAGCAGCTTGCTGACAGGGGTTACAGATACGCAGTATTTT. Protein sequence: CASSLLTGVTDTQYF.

The chain couples TRBV6-1 to TRBJ1-2, with 8 bases fitting TRBD1. From germline, CDR1 is MNHNS and CDR2 SASEGT. This CDR3 has 13 amino acids. With 5 bases clipped from V and 8 bases from J, the junction kept 7 bases outside the gene matches. Written as DNA, the CDR3 is TGTGCCAGCAGTTTGTCAGGGGGCGAAGGCTACACCTTC. Residues: CASSLSGGEGYTF.

This clone came up a few times. The chain joins TRBV28 to TRBJ1-2; no clear D gene. CDR1 and CDR2 from the germline V gene are MDHEN and SYDVKM. With 5 bases removed from V and 4 bases from J, the gap between germline ends came to 14 bases. This CDR3 is built from 14 residues. The CDR3 nucleotides read TGTGCCAGCAGTACGACCCACCGGACCTATGGCTACACCTTC. Translated, it gives CASSTTHRTYGYTF.